The present T cell receptor beta chain was sequenced within a study of cytomegalovirus exposure and HLA in healthy donors. Background on the study: It was reported in a later analysis that the same platform had been used for the roughly 110 validation repertoires as for the roughly 710 first-cohort repertoires.

The V gene lost 3 bases and the J gene lost 2 bases, with 9 bases spanning the gap. CDR3 length: 14 amino acids. Germline V lookup: CDR1 MDHEN, CDR2 SYDVKM. Points from the study as a whole: It was confirmed in vitro that three of the CMV-associated chains were specific for CMV antigens.

As regards this clone: Its antigen is currently unknown.

This table comes from immunoSEQ multiplex PCR, and its TCRdb copy is limited to in-frame clones, with some not included. In the table there are 220,000 or so clones, roughly 84% of which are singletons. What was sequenced was PBMCs. The chain joins TRBV28 to TRBJ2-3, with D possibly being TRBD2 (5 bases). This clonotype was obtained from a woman in her late teens or twenties in good health and CMV-seropositive. CDR3 region: CASSFPGNTDTQYF. The CDR3 coding sequence is TGTGCCAGCAGTTTTCCCGGGAACACAGATACGCAGTATTTT. The whole variable domain, filled in from reference TRBV28 and TRBJ2-3, reads DVKVTQSSRYLVKRTGEKVFLECVQDMDHENMFWYRQDPGLGLRLIYFSYDVKMKEKGDIPEGYSVSREKKERFSLILESASTNQTSMYLCASSFPGNTDTQYFGPGTRLTVL.